This is a list of T cell receptor beta chains from one sample in a study of cytomegalovirus exposure and HLA in healthy donors. Sequencing used immunoSEQ multiplex PCR; TCRdb keeps in-frame clones, though not all of them. Counted here are approximately 190,000 clones, roughly four fifths occurring once; the ten biggest clones make up 2.1%. The sample was PBMCs. All receptors come from a woman aged 30 to 39 in good health and CMV-seropositive. Both conserved end residues are trimmed from each CDR3. Fields, in order: V gene, CDR3 length, CDR3 protein.

V gene: TRBV18; CDR3 length: 13; CDR3 protein: ASSPPGQGGETQY
V gene: TRBV6-6; CDR3 length: 14; CDR3 protein: ASSYGDRRKNYGYT
V gene: TRBV28; CDR3 length: 11; CDR3 protein: ASSLIANQPQH
V gene: TRBV2; CDR3 length: 13; CDR3 protein: ASSVDRGMVDGYT
V gene: TRBV5-8; CDR3 length: 13; CDR3 protein: ASSLEGQGNQPQH
V gene: TRBV2; CDR3 length: 13; CDR3 protein: ASSPGQGVINIQY
V gene: TRBV28; CDR3 length: 13; CDR3 protein: ASSSGLAGSYEQY
V gene: TRBV7-8; CDR3 length: 15; CDR3 protein: ASSLVVGQASSYEQY
V gene: TRBV6-5; CDR3 length: 11; CDR3 protein: ASSGQGSHEQY
V gene: TRBV7-2; CDR3 length: 12; CDR3 protein: ASSRQGDYNEQF
V gene: TRBV7-3; CDR3 length: 12; CDR3 protein: ASSLVGTSSKQF
V gene: TRBV11-2; CDR3 length: 12; CDR3 protein: ASSVRGTNSPLH
V gene: TRBV4-2; CDR3 length: 17; CDR3 protein: ASSQDRPLLAGGMTEQF
V gene: TRBV7-2; CDR3 length: 13; CDR3 protein: ASSLSRERTDTQY
V gene: TRBV29-1; CDR3 length: 12; CDR3 protein: SVARGRPTYEQY
V gene: TRBV28; CDR3 length: 13; CDR3 protein: ASSLGAGDYNEQF
V gene: TRBV5-6; CDR3 length: 11; CDR3 protein: ASSLVRNYGYT
V gene: TRBV6-1; CDR3 length: 15; CDR3 protein: ASSARLAGGSYNEQF
V gene: TRBV7-9; CDR3 length: 10; CDR3 protein: ASSSGRGALH
V gene: TRBV4-3; CDR3 length: 11; CDR3 protein: ASSQEEATPQH
V gene: TRBV4-2; CDR3 length: 14; CDR3 protein: ASSQGGTGGGETQY
V gene: TRBV7-2; CDR3 length: 11; CDR3 protein: ASSLDGYSPLH
V gene: TRBV5-4; CDR3 length: 13; CDR3 protein: ASSPTPGHGEGYT
V gene: TRBV28; CDR3 length: 11; CDR3 protein: ARVGLAIYEQY